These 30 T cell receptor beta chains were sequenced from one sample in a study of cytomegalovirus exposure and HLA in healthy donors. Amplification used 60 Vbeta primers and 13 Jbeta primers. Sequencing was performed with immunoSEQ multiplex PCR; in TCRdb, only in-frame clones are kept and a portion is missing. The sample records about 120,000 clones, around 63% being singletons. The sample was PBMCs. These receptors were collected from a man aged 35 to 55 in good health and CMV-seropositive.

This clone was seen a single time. CDR3 amino acids: CASSRDWPQETQYF. In DNA form, the CDR3 reads TGCGCCAGCAGCCGGGACTGGCCCCAAGAGACCCAGTACTTC. The chain uses TRBV5-1 and TRBJ2-5; D is possibly TRBD2 (6 bases). V lost 4 bases, J lost 1 base, and 11 bases lay in between. The germline V gene encodes CDR1 SGHRS and CDR2 YFSETQ. CDR3 length: 14 amino acids. The full variable domain, its missing parts supplied by reference TRBV5-1 and TRBJ2-5, is KAGVTQTPRYLIKTRGQQVTLSCSPISGHRSVSWYQQTPGQGLQFLFEYFSETQRNKGNFPGRFSGRQFSNSRSEMNVSTLELGDSALYLCASSRDWPQETQYFGPGTRLLVL.

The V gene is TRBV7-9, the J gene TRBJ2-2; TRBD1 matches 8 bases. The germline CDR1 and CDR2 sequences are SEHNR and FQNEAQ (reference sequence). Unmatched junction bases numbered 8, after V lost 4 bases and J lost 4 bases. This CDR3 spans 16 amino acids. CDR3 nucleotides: TGTGCCAGCAGCTCAGTAAGAGACAGGGGCACCGGGGAGCTGTTTTTT. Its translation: CASSSVRDRGTGELFF. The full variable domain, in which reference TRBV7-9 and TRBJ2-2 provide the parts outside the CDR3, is DTGVSQNPRHKITKRGQNVTFRCDPISEHNRLYWYRQTLGQGPEFLTYFQNEAQLEKSRLLSDRFSAERPKGSFSTLEIQRTEQGDSAMYLCASSSVRDRGTGELFFGEGSRLTVL.

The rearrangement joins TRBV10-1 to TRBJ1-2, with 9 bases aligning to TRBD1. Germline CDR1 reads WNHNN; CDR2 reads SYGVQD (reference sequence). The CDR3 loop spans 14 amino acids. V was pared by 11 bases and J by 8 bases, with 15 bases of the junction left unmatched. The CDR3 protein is CAANYRDRVRGYTF. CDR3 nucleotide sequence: TGCGCCGCTAACTACCGGGACAGGGTGCGGGGCTACACCTTC.

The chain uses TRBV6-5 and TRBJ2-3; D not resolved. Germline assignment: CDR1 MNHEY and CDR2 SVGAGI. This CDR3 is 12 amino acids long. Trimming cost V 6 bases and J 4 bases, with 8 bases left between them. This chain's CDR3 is CASSAVADTQYF. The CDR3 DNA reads TGTGCCAGCAGCGCAGTTGCAGATACGCAGTATTTT.

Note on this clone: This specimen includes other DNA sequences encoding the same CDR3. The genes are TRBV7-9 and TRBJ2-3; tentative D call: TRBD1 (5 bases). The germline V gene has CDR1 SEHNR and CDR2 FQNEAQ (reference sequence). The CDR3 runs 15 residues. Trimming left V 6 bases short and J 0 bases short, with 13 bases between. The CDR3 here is CASSLQGTSTDTQYF. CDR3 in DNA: TGTGCCAGCAGTTTGCAGGGAACTAGCACAGATACGCAGTATTTT.

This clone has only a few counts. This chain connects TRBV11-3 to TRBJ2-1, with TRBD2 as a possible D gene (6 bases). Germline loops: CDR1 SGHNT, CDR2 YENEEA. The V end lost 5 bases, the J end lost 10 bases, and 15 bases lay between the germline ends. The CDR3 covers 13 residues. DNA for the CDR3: TGTGCCAGCAGCCCCCGGGGACTGCGGGAGCAGTTCTTC. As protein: CASSPRGLREQFF.

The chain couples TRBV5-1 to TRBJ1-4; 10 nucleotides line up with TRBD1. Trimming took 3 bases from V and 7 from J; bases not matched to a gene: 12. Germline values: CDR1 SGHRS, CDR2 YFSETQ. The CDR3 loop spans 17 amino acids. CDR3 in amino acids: CASSWADRGRDGEKLFF. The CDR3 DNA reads TGCGCCAGCAGCTGGGCAGACAGGGGGCGCGACGGTGAAAAACTGTTTTTT.

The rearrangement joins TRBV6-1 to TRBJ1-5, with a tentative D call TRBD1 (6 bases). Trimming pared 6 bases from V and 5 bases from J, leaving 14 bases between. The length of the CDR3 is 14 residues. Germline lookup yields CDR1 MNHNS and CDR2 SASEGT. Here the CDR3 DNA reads TGTGCCAGCAGATATTTGGGGGCGGATCAGCCCCAGCATTTT. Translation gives CASRYLGADQPQHF.

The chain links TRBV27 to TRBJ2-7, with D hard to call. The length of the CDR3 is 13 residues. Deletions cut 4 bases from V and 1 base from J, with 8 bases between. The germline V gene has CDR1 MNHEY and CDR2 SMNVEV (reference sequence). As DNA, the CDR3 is TGTGCCAGCAGTTGGCGGTCATCCTACGAGCAGTACTTC. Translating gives CASSWRSSYEQYF.

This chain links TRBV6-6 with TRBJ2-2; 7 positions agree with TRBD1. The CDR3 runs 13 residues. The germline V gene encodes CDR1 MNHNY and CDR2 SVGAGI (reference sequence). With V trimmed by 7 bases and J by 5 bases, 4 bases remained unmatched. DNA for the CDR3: TGTGCCAGCATTATACAGGGGACCGGGGAGCTGTTTTTT. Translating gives CASIIQGTGELFF.

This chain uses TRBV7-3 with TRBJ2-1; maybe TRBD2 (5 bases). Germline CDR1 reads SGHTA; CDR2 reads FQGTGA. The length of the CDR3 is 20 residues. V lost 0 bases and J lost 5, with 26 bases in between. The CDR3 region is CASSLTSSFVAPYANNEQFF. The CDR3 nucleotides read TGTGCCAGCAGCTTAACATCCTCCTTTGTAGCGCCATACGCGAACAATGAGCAGTTCTTC.

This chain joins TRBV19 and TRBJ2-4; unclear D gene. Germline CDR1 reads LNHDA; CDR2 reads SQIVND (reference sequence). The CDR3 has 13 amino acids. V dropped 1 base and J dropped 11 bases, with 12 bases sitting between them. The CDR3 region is CASSIVGGLFQYF. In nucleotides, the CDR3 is TGTGCCAGTAGTATAGTAGGTGGGCTTTTTCAGTACTTC.

The CDR3, as DNA: TGTGCCAGCAGTGAACGGGTCGGACACCCAAGCACAGATACGCAGTATTTT. Translating gives CASSERVGHPSTDTQYF. The V and J genes are TRBV6-1 and TRBJ2-3; the D gene is possibly TRBD1 (5 bases). Germline assignment: CDR1 MNHNS and CDR2 SASEGT. The CDR3 covers 17 residues. The germline V and J ends were trimmed by 2 bases and 0 bases, with 15 bases remaining between them.

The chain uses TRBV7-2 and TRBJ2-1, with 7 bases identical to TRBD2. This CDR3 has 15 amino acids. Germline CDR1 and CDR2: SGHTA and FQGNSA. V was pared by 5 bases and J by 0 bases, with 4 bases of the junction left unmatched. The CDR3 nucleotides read TGTGCCAGCAGCGGTCTAGCGGCCTCCTACAATGAGCAGTTCTTC. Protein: CASSGLAASYNEQFF.

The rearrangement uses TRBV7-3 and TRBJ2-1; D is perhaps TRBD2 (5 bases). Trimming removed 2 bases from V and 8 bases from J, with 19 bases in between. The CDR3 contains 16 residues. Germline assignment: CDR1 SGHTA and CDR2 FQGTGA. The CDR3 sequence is CASSLPGGLDGDEQFF. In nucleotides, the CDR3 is TGTGCCAGCAGCTTACCAGGAGGCCTAGATGGGGATGAGCAGTTCTTC.

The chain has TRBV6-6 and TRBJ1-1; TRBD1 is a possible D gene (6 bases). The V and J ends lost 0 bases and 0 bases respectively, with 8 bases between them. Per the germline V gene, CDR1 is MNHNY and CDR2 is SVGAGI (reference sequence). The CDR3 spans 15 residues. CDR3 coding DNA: TGTGCCAGCAGTTACTCACAGGGCATGAACACTGAAGCTTTCTTT. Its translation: CASSYSQGMNTEAFF.

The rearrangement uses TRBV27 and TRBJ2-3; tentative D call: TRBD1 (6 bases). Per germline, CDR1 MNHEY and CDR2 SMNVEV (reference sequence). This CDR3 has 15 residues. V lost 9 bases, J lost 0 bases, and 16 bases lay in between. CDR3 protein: CASHRAADSTDTQYF. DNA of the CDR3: TGTGCCAGTCACAGGGCGGCAGACAGCACAGATACGCAGTATTTT.

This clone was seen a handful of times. CDR3 sequence: CASSYDGQAIYGYTF. Here the CDR3 DNA reads TGTGCCAGCAGTTACGATGGACAGGCGATCTATGGCTACACCTTC. The V call is TRBV6-5, the J call TRBJ1-2, with 7 bases that match TRBD1. This CDR3 spans 15 amino acids. The V gene's germline CDR1 is MNHEY and CDR2 SVGAGI. V trimming: 2 bases; J trimming: 4 bases; junction bases outside the gene matches: 7.

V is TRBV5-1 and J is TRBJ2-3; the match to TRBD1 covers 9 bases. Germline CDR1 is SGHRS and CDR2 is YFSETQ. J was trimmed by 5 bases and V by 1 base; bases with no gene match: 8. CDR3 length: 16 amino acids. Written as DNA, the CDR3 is TGCGCCAGCAGCTTGTTGGGACAGGGCGGAGGAGATACGCAGTATTTT. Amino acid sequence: CASSLLGQGGGDTQYF.

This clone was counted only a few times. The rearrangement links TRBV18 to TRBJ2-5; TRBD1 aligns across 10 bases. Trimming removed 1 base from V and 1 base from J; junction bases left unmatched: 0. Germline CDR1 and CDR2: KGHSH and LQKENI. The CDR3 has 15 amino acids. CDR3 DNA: TGTGCCAGCTCACCACGGACAGGGGGCCAAGAGACCCAGTACTTC. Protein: CASSPRTGGQETQYF.

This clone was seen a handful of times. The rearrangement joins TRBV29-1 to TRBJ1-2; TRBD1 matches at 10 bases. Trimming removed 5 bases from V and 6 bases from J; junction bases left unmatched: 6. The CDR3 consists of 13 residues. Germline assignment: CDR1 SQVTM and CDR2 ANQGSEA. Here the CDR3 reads CSVPGTGVNGYTF. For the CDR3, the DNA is TGCAGCGTTCCCGGGACAGGGGTAAATGGCTACACCTTC.

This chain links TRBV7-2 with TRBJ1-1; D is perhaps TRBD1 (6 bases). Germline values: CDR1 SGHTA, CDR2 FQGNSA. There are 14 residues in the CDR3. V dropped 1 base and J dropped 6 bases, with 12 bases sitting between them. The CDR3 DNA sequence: TGTGCCAGCAGCTTAGTCGGCAACAGGGCTGAAGCTTTCTTT. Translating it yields CASSLVGNRAEAFF.

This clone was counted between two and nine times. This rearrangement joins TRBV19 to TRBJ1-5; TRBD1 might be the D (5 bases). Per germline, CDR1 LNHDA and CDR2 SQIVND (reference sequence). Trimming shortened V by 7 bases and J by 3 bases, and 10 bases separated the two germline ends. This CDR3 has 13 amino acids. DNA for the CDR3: TGTGCCAGTATGGTAGGGGCCAATCAGCCCCAGCATTTT. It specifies CASMVGANQPQHF.

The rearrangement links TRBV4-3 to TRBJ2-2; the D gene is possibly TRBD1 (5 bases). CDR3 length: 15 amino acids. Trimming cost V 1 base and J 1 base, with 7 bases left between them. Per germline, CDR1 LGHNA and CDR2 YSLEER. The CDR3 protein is CASSQVDRNTGELFF. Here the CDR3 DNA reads TGCGCCAGCAGCCAAGTCGACAGGAACACCGGGGAGCTGTTTTTT.

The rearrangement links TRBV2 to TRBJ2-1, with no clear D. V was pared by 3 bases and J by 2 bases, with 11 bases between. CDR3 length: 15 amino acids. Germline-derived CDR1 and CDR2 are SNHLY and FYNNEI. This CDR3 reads CASSEADFTYNEQFF. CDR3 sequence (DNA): TGTGCCAGCAGTGAGGCAGATTTCACCTACAATGAGCAGTTCTTC.

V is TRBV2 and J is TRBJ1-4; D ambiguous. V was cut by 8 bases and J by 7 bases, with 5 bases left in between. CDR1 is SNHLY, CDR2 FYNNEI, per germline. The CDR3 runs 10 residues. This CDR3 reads CASGGEKLFF. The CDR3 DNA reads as TGTGCCAGCGGAGGTGAAAAACTGTTTTTT.

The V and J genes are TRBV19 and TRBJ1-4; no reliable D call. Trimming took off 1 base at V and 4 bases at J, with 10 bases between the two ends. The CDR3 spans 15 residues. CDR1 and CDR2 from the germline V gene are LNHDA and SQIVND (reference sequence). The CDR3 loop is CASSIVSTGNEKLFF. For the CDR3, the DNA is TGTGCCAGTAGTATAGTAAGCACTGGTAATGAAAAACTGTTTTTT.

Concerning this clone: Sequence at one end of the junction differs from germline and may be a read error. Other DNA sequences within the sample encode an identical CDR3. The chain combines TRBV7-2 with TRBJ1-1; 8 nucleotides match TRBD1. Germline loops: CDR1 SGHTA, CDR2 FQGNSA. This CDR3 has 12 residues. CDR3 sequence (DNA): TGCGCCAGCAGCCCCGCGGACAGGGTTGCTTTCTTT. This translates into CASSPADRVAFF. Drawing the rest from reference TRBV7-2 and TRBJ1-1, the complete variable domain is GAGVSQSPSNKVTEKGKDVELRCDPISGHTALYWYRQSLGQGLEFLIYFQGNSAPDKSGLPSDRFSAERTGGSVSTLTIQRTQQEDSAVYLCASSPADRVAFFGQGTRLTVV.

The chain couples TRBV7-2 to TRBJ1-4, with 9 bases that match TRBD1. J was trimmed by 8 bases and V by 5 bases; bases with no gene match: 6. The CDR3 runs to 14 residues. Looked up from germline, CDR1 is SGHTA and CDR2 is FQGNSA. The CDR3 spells CASSKGQGSEKLFF. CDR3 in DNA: TGTGCCAGCAGCAAAGGACAGGGGAGCGAAAAACTGTTTTTT.

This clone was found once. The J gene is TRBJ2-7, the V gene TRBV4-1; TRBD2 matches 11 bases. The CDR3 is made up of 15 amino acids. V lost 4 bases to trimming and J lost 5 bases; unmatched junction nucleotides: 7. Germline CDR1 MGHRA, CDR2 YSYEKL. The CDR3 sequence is CASSLDLAGGNEQYF. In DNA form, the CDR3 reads TGCGCCAGCAGCCTAGATCTAGCGGGGGGTAACGAGCAGTACTTC.